These 7 T cell receptor beta chains were sequenced from one sample in a study of response to subunit inactivated influenza vaccine. TCRdb independently ran MiXCR on the RT-PCR reads; one entry per CDR3 protein. This sample has hundreds of thousands of distinct CDR3 sequences, with more than 11% found just once. This specimen was PBMCs from blood, taken about 14 days before vaccination. These receptors all come from a man aged 45-65 years who received an inactivated influenza vaccine.

This clonotype has ten or more counts. The genes are TRBV20-1 and TRBJ1-4; TRBD1 matches at 7 bases. Germline V CDR1 and CDR2: DFQATT, SNEGSKA (reference sequence). Trimming removed 5 bases from V and 4 bases from J; junction bases left unmatched: 10. The CDR3 has 15 residues. CDR3 nucleotides: TGCAGTGCTCTCGGGGGGGACAGCCTTAATGAAAAACTGTTTTTT. This translates into CSALGGDSLNEKLFF.

This clonotype was found a few times. CDR3 loop: CASSVEASRTDTQYF. In DNA, the CDR3 is TGTGCCAGCAGCGTAGAGGCCTCTCGCACAGATACGCAGTATTTT. The genes are TRBV9 and TRBJ2-3; D is unclear. Germline CDR1 is SGDLS and CDR2 is YYNGEE. Trimming took off 0 bases at V and 1 base at J, with 9 bases between the two ends. The CDR3 is made up of 15 amino acids.

Only a few counts were recorded for this clonotype. The chain has TRBV2 and TRBJ2-7; 12 positions agree with TRBD1. From germline, CDR1 is SNHLY and CDR2 FYNNEI. CDR3 length: 16 amino acids. V shed 6 bases and J 5 bases; nucleotides not matched to a gene: 11. Written as DNA, the CDR3 is TGTGCCAGCAGGGACCCGTGGGACAGGGGGCGGGACGAGCAGTACTTC. The encoded protein is CASRDPWDRGRDEQYF.

This clonotype was recorded at least ten times. The rearrangement joins TRBV4-1 to TRBJ1-5; D is possibly TRBD1 (6 bases). Trimming cost V 3 bases and J 4 bases, with 19 bases left between them. CDR3 length: 17 amino acids. Germline loops: CDR1 MGHRA, CDR2 YSYEKL. CDR3 DNA sequence: TGCGCCAGCAGCCACTCTACAGGGAGAGTCTGGAATCAGCCCCAGCATTTT. This gives the protein CASSHSTGRVWNQPQHF.

The J gene is TRBJ2-5, the V gene TRBV20-1; a weak D match, TRBD2 (5 bases). Deletions cut 2 bases from V and 5 bases from J, with 9 bases between. Germline V lookup: CDR1 DFQATT, CDR2 SNEGSKA (reference sequence). The CDR3 loop spans 12 amino acids. As DNA, the CDR3 is TGCAGTGCTAGAAAGGAGCGGGAGACCCAGTACTTC. Amino acids: CSARKERETQYF.

The chain employs TRBV7-8 and TRBJ2-3; 7 nucleotides align to TRBD2. The CDR3 has 14 residues. J gave up 4 bases and V 5 bases, and 6 bases lay outside the gene matches. Germline CDR1 is SGHVS and CDR2 is FQNEAQ. CDR3 coding DNA: TGTGCCAGCAGCCCAAGCGGGAATTCAGATACGCAGTATTTT. Amino acids: CASSPSGNSDTQYF.

This clonotype was recorded a few times. The J gene is TRBJ1-5, the V gene TRBV6-2 or TRBV6-3; a possible D gene is TRBD1 (5 bases). This CDR3 region has 14 residues. CDR1 is MNHEY and CDR2 is SVGEGT in the germline V gene. Trimming removed 0 bases from V and 6 bases from J, with 9 bases in between. CDR3 coding DNA: TGTGCCAGCAGTTACTCCGGGGGAGGTCAGCCCCAGCATTTT. Its translation: CASSYSGGGQPQHF.